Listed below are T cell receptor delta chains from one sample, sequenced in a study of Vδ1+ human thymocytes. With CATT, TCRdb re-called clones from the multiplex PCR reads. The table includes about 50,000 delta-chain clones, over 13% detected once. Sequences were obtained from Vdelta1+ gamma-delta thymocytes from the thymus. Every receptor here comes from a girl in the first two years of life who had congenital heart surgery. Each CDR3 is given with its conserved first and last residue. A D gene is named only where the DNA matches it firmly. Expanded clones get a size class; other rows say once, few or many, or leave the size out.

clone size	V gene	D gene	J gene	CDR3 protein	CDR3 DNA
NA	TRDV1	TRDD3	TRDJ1	CALGELKTPPGGYRGPTDKLIF	TGTGCTCTTGGGGAATTGAAAACCCCCCCTGGGGGATATCGAGGACCCACCGATAAACTCATCTTT
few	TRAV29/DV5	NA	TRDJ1	CSVLLCSSTDRGTTTDKLIF	NA
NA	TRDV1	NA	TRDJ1	CALGEYRGNLPKYTDKLIF	TGTGCTCTTGGGGAATATCGGGGAAATCTACCGAAGTACACCGATAAACTCATCTTT
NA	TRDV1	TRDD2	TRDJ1	CALGRAFLQTGILGDKLIF	TGTGCTCTTGGGAGGGCCTTCCTACAGACTGGGATACTAGGCGATAAACTCATCTTT
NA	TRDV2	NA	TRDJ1	CACDLIRQKYTDKLIF	TGTGCCTGTGACCTGATTAGGCAGAAGTACACCGATAAACTCATCTTT
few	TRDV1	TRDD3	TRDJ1	CALGELFLSVTGGYAYTDKLIF	TGTGCTCTTGGGGAACTCTTCCTAAGTGTTACTGGGGGATACGCTTACACCGATAAACTCATCTTT
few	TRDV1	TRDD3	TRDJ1	CALGDFSYAPTLGDTHPTDKLIF	TGTGCTCTTGGGGATTTTTCCTATGCCCCTACACTGGGGGATACGCACCCAACCGATAAACTCATCTTT
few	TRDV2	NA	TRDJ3	CACRVEIVFSWDTRQMFF	TGTGCCTGTAGAGTTGAGATAGTCTTCTCCTGGGACACCCGACAGATGTTTTTC
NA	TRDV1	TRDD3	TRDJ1	CALGEQFTVLGDQYTDKLIF	TGTGCTCTTGGGGAACAATTTACCGTACTGGGGGATCAGTACACCGATAAACTCATCTTT
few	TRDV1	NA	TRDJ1	CALGEPLLGDTTDKLIF	TGTGCTCTTGGGGAACCCCTCTTAGGAGATACGACGGATAAACTCATCTTT
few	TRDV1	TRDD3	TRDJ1	CALAEGALLGTRPYTDKLIF	TGTGCTCTTGCTGAAGGGGCGTTACTGGGGACTAGGCCGTACACCGATAAACTCATCTTT
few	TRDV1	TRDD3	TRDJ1	CALGELFDLPRKHYWGRQPSYTDKLIF	TGTGCTCTTGGGGAACTCTTCGATCTTCCAAGGAAACATTACTGGGGGAGACAGCCCTCGTACACCGATAAACTCATCTTT
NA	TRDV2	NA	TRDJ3	CACDTVCWGRPARSWDTRQMFF	TGTGCCTGTGACACCGTTTGTTGGGGAAGGCCCGCTCGCTCCTGGGACACCCGACAGATGTTTTTC
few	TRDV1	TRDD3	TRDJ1	CALGEIRGPVRILGDPSYTDKLIF	TGTGCTCTTGGGGAAATTCGTGGCCCGGTGCGTATACTGGGGGATCCTTCATACACCGATAAACTCATCTTT
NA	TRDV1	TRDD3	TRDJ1	CALGSPPTAALATGGRTDKLIF	TGTGCTCTTGGGTCGCCTCCCACAGCCGCTCTAGCTACTGGGGGTCGTACCGATAAACTCATCTTT
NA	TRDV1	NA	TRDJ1	CALGGPRWGYTDKLIF	TGTGCTCTTGGGGGCCCGCGATGGGGCTACACCGATAAACTCATCTTT
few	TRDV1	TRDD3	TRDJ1	CALGELSLRGINRYTDKLIF	TGTGCTCTTGGGGAACTTAGCCTACGGGGGATTAACCGGTACACCGATAAACTCATCTTT
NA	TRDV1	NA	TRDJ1	CALGELLYLWTDKLIF	TGTGCTCTTGGGGAGCTACTATACCTCTGGACCGATAAACTCATCTTT
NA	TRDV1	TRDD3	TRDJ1	CALGELPLLGDPYTDKLIF	TGTGCTCTTGGGGAACTCCCTTTACTGGGGGACCCGTACACCGATAAACTCATCTTT
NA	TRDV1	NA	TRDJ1	CALGELGGSTNPTYTDKLIF	TGTGCTCTTGGGGAACTCGGTGGGTCCACGAACCCTACATACACCGATAAACTCATCTTT
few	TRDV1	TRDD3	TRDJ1	CALGDRSSQYWGSTDKLIF	TGTGCTCTTGGGGACCGTTCTTCTCAGTACTGGGGGAGTACCGATAAACTCATCTTT
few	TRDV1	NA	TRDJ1	CALGEKPPDKLIF	TGTGCTCTTGGGGAAAAACCTCCCGATAAACTCATCTTT
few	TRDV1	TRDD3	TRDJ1	CALADPDWGTTGDKLIF	TGTGCTCTAGCGGATCCCGACTGGGGGACGACTGGCGATAAACTCATCTTT
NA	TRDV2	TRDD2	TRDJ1	CACDTEAGLPIILRYSKLIF	TGTGCCTGTGACACCGAGGCAGGCCTTCCTATCATACTGAGGTACTCCAAACTCATCTTT
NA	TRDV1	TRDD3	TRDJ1	CALGEPSGAYRDSGGYVATDKLIF	TGTGCTCTTGGGGAACCGAGCGGTGCCTACCGTGACTCTGGGGGATACGTCGCCACCGATAAACTCATCTTT
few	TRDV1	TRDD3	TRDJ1	CALGPRLLGYGIPYTDKLIF	TGTGCTCTTGGGCCCCGCCTTCTCGGATACGGTATCCCTTACACCGATAAACTCATCTTT
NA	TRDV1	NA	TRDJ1	CAVGEFPYGTGLYTDKLIF	TGTGCTGTTGGGGAATTTCCCTACGGTACTGGTTTGTACACCGATAAACTCATCTTT
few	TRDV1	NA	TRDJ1	CALGKEPSPHEDTDKLIF	TGTGCTCTTGGGAAGGAGCCTTCCCCCCACGAGGATACCGATAAACTCATCTTT
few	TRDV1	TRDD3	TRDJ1	CALGETLGDILLHTDKLIF	TGTGCTCTTGGAGAAACGCTGGGGGATATCCTCCTCCACACCGATAAACTCATCTTT
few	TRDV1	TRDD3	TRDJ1	CALGEPPLPPYWGRTDKLIF	TGTGCTCTTGGGGAACCCCCGCTTCCTCCATACTGGGGGCGCACCGATAAACTCATCTTT
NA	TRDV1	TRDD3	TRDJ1	CALGELGPVTGGYALYTDKLIF	TGTGCTCTTGGGGAACTAGGGCCTGTTACTGGGGGATACGCGCTTTACACCGATAAACTCATCTTT
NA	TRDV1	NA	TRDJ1	CALVFRLNLRDKLIF	TGTGCTCTTGTCTTCCGTTTAAACTTGCGGGATAAACTCATCTTT
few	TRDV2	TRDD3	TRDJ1	CASYFLRNLLGDTPLYTDKLIF	TGTGCCAGCTACTTCCTACGGAATTTACTGGGGGATACACCCCTGTACACCGATAAACTCATCTTT
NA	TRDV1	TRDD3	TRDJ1	CALGALSYWGIRPGADKLIF	TGTGCTCTTGGGGCACTTTCGTACTGGGGGATACGGCCGGGAGCCGATAAACTCATCTTT
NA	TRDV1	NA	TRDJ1	CALGEAARDPEYTDKLIF	TGTGCTCTTGGGGAAGCGGCGCGGGATCCCGAATACACCGATAAACTCATCTTT
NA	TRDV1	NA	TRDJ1	CALGEPFARRMYTDKLIF	TGTGCTCTTGGGGAACCCTTCGCTAGACGGATGTACACCGATAAACTCATCTTT
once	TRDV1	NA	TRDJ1	CALGEHLVLPKGPDKLIF	TGTGCTCTTGGGGAACACCTGGTCCTCCCCAAGGGACCCGATAAACTCATCTTT
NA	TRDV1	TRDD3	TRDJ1	CALGELIPSSTALGDIGGIHGKLIF	TGTGCTCTTGGGGAACTAATCCCTTCAAGTACCGCACTGGGGGATATAGGGGGAATACATGGTAAACTCATCTTT
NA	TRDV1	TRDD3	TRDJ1	CALGELGNPPLPLGAPYTDKLIF	TGTGCTCTTGGGGAACTTGGGAATCCCCCGCTGCCCCTGGGGGCCCCGTACACCGATAAACTCATCTTT
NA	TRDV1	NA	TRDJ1	CALGVPGDTTSYYADKLIF	TGTGCTCTTGGGGTCCCGGGGGACACAACATCTTACTACGCCGATAAACTCATCTTT
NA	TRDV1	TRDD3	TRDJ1	CALGDNCLPRTGGFTDKLIF	TGTGCTCTTGGGGATAATTGCCTTCCTCGTACTGGGGGATTTACCGATAAACTCATCTTT
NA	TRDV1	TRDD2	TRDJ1	CALGDANSFLTNWRYTDKLIF	TGTGCTCTTGGGGACGCAAACTCCTTCCTTACGAATTGGAGATACACCGATAAACTCATCTTT
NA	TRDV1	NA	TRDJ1	CALGDHPAYTDKLIF	TGTGCTCTTGGGGACCACCCCGCCTACACCGATAAACTCATCTTT
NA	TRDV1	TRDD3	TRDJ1	CALGGPPILRTGGLRYTDKLIF	TGTGCTCTTGGGGGACCCCCCATCCTACGTACTGGGGGACTACGGTACACCGATAAACTCATCTTT
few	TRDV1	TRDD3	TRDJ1	CALGERWGTYTDKLIF	TGTGCTCTTGGGGAACGGTGGGGGACGTACACCGATAAACTCATCTTT
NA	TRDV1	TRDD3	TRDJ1	CALGELVYYRGILNTDKLIF	TGTGCTCTTGGGGAACTAGTCTACTACCGGGGGATACTCAACACCGATAAACTCATCTTT
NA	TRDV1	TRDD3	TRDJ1	CALGDPRPSTVRGIRGYTDKLIF	TGTGCTCTTGGGGACCCCAGGCCTTCCACGGTTAGGGGGATACGGGGCTACACCGATAAACTCATCTTT
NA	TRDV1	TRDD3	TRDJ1	CALSYVLHTGGYETDKLIF	TGTGCTCTTTCCTACGTCCTCCATACTGGGGGATACGAGACCGATAAACTCATCTTT
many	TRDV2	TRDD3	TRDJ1	CACDTGRRRGIQPYTDKLIF	TGTGCCTGTGACACCGGTAGAAGGAGAGGGATACAACCCTACACCGATAAACTCATCTTT
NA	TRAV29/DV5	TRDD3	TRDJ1	CAAEILLAYLGDTDKLIF	TGTGCAGCAGAGATCCTACTCGCGTACCTGGGGGATACCGATAAACTCATCTTT
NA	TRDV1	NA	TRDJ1	CALGAPPVRARGKEYTDKLIF	TGTGCTCTTGGCGCTCCGCCGGTCCGCGCCCGGGGGAAGGAGTACACCGATAAACTCATCTTT